Given below is one TCR beta chain in context. In its sample, this clonotype was seen many times. Its binding antigen is unknown. No much larger clonotype is one base removed from it; base qualities were not supplied. The trim is 1 base for V and 4 bases for J, with a gap of 7 bases between the germline ends. The CDR3 has 12 amino acids, counting the end cysteine and phenylalanine. Only the CDR3 portion is preserved as DNA: 36 bases, with reading frame beginning at the first base. CDR1 and CDR2 are drawn from the germline V gene (reference sequence): DFQATT, SNEGSKA. The entry originates in a study of T-cell reconstitution after alpha-beta-depleted transplantation in children (dated by TCRdb to the mid-2010s). Broadly, across the study: T-cell immune reconstitution after TCRalphabeta/CD19-depleted allogeneic hematopoietic cell transplantation in children was quantitatively tracked in the study by means of TCR repertoire profiling.

Libraries came from PCR. Reads for this sample came from an Illumina HiSeq 2500. To normalize quantification of the TCRbeta repertoire, the TCR libraries were built with molecular barcoding that relied on unique molecular identifiers. In-frame beta chains were kept once TCRdb had trimmed the public reads at Q25 with fastp and called clones with MiXCR. Rows matching on CDR3 protein sequence are summarized as one entry with the most common DNA and genes. Here the sample has a few hundred thousand distinct CDR3 sequences; 9.7% occur a single time. The ten largest account for roughly 5.1% of the sample. The origin of this receptor is a human donor who donated a stem cell graft to a child with SCID. The sample was PBMCs from the stem cell graft donor, taken from the stem cell graft. The chain is encoded by TRBV20-1 joined to TRBJ1-1, with no confident D gene call. The CDR3 region reads CSARGGATEAFF. Here is the DNA: TGCAGTGCTAGAGGGGGAGCCACTGAAGCTTTCTTT.